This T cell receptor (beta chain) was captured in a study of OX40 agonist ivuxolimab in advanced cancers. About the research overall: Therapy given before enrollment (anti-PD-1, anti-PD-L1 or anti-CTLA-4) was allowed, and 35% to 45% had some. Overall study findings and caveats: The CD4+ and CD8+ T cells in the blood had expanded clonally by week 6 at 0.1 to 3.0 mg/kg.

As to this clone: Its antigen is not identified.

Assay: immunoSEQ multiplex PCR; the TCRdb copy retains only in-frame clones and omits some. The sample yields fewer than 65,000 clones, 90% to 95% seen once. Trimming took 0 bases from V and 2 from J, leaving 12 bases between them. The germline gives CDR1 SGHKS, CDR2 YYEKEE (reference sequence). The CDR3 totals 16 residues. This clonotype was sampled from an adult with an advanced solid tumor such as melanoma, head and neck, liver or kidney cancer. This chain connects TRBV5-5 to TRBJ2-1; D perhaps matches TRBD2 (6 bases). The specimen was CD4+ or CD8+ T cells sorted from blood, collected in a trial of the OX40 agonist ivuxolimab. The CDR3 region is CASSLVLAGTYNEQFF. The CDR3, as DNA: TGTGCCAGCAGCTTGGTTTTGGCGGGGACCTACAATGAGCAGTTCTTC.